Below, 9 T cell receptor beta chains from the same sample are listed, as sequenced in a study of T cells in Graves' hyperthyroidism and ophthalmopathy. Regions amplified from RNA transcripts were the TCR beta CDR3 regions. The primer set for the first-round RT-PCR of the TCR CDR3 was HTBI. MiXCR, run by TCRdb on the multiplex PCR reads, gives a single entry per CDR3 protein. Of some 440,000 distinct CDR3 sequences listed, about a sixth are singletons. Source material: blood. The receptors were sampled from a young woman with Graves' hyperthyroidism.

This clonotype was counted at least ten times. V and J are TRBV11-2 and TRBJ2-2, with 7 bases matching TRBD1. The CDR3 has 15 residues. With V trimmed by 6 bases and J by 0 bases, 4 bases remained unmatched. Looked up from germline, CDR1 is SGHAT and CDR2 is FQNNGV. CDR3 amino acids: CASSWTGANTGELFF. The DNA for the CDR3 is TGTGCCAGCAGTTGGACAGGAGCGAACACCGGGGAGCTGTTTTTT. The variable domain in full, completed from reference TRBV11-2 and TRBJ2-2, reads EAGVAQSPRYKIIEKRQSVAFWCNPISGHATLYWYQQILGQGPKLLIQFQNNGVVDDSQLPKDRFSAERLKGVDSTLKIQPAKLEDSAVYLCASSWTGANTGELFFGEGSRLTVL.

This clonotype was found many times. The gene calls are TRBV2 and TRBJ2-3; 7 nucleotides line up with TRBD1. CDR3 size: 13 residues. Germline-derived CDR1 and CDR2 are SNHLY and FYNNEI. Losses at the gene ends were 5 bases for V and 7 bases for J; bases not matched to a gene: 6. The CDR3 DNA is TGTGCCAGCAGTCAGACAGGGCAGAATACGCAGTATTTT. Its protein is CASSQTGQNTQYF.

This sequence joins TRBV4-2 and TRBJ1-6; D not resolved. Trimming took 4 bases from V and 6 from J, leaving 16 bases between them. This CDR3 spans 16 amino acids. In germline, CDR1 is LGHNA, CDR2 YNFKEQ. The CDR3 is CASSLHWRESNSPLHF. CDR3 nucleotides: TGTGCCAGCAGCCTTCACTGGAGGGAATCTAATTCACCCCTCCACTTT.

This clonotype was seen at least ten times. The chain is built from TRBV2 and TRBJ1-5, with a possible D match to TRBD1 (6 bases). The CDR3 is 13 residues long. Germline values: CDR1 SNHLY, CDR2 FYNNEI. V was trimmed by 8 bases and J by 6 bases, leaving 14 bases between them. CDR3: CASGQGQVQPQHF. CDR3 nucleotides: TGTGCCAGCGGGCAGGGGCAAGTTCAGCCCCAGCATTTT.

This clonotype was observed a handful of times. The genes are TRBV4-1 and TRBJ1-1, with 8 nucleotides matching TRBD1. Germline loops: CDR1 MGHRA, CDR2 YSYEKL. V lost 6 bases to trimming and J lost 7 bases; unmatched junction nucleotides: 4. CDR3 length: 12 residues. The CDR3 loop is CASRAGGLEAFF. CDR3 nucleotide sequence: TGCGCCAGCAGAGCAGGGGGCCTTGAAGCTTTCTTT.

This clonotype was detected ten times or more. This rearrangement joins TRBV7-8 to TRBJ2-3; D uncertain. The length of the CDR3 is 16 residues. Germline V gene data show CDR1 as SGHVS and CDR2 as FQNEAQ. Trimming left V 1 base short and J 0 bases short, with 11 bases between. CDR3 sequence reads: CASSLVADPSTDTQYF. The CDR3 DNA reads TGTGCCAGCAGCTTAGTCGCAGACCCTAGCACAGATACGCAGTATTTT.

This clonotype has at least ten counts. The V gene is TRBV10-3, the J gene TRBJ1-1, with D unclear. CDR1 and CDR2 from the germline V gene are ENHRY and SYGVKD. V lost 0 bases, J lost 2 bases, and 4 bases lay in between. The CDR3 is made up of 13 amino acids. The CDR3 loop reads CAISESINTEAFF. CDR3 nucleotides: TGTGCCATCAGTGAGTCCATCAACACTGAAGCTTTCTTT.

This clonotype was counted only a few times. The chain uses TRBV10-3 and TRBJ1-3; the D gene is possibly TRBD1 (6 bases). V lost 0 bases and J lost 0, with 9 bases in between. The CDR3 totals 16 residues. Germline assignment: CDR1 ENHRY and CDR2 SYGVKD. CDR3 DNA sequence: TGTGCCATCAGTGAGTCGCGGACAGCCTCTGGAAACACCATATATTTT. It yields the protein CAISESRTASGNTIYF.

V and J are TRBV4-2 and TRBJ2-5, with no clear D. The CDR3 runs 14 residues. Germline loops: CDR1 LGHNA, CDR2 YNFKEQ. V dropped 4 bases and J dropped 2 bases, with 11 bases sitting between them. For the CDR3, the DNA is TGTGCCAGCAGCCTACAGCAGAATCAAGAGACCCAGTACTTC. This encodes CASSLQQNQETQYF.